The present TCR beta chain was sequenced within a study of shared clonotypes between healthy human individuals. Notes on the study in general: Clonotypes shared by all four sorted-subset donors had higher generation probabilities than non-shared clonotypes. Sequencing depth was expected to affect clonotype sharing among donors.

In regard to this clone: Antigen unknown. Relative to the germline gene, one junction end is altered; a read error may explain this.

Into CD45RA+ naive and CD45RA-negative memory subsets, the CD4+ cells were split. Per the germline V gene, CDR1 is SSHAT and CDR2 is FNYEAQ (reference sequence). This CDR3 is 17 amino acids long. Authors' data handling: Quality scores were absent from the junction-only immunoSEQ sequences, so filtering differed. The table came from immunoSEQ multiplex PCR; TCRdb's copy has only in-frame clones and leaves some out. Clone size and V and J calls were adopted from that table, with D and trimming inferred from the DNA. The sample yields approximately 1,500,000 clones, approximately 97% seen once. This sequence joins TRBV7-7 and TRBJ2-3, with 7 bases lining up with TRBD2. This clonotype was obtained from a man aged 25-45 years in good health. Sequenced: naive CD4+ T cells sorted from blood. As for subset: CD45RA+ positively selected. CDR3 sequence (DNA): TGTGCTAGCAGCCCTCTCCGGGCGGGAGCACTGACAGATACGCAGTATTTT. Translating it yields CASSPLRAGALTDTQYF.